This T cell receptor beta chain was documented in a study of cytomegalovirus exposure and HLA in healthy donors (TCRdb year 2017). At the level of the whole study: According to an earlier analysis of 587 of the donors, 150 million to 200 million T cells yielded 100 million or so unique TCR beta sequences and about 300 Gb of sequence data. Among 398 genotyped donors of the cohort, an average of approximately 240,000 unique TCR beta nucleotide sequences was sequenced per donor, of which 15% to 20% were non-productive. An earlier analysis of around 580 of the donors used high-throughput TCR beta sequencing to judge whether each TCR beta V gene segment behaved as functional or pseudogenic. Several DR-DQ haplotypes were treated as single units for association and clustering because of strong linkage in the cohort. To study patterns of TCR occurrence, a later analysis re-analyzed previously published TCR beta repertoires from around 660 donors and added high-resolution HLA genotyping. Typing coverage differed by locus: A, B, C, DRB1 and DQB1 were typed in roughly 629-630 donors, DQA1 in about 500, DPA1 in approximately 600, and DPB1 in just under 490. The study combined high-throughput TCR immunosequencing, statistical association of individual TCRs with disease status, and machine learning to predict cytomegalovirus infection status. About 300 gigabases of sequencing data and approximately 84 million unique TCR sequences were included in an early release covering roughly 600 HLA-typed donors. Rather than using new phenotypic data, the later analysis identified candidate immune exposures from TCR beta sequences and from how often those sequences occurred across donors. HLA typing covered class I and class II loci at four-digit resolution. All discovery cohort repertoires had been generated using a single sequencing platform. A later genetic analysis used genome-wide SNP genotypes for about three fifths of the 666 donors, treating that subset as a discovery cohort. Among the roughly 400 genotyped donors, around 81% belonged to the genetic ancestry cluster associated with self-reported Caucasian donors. The study aimed to test whether signatures of past pathogen exposure could be identified by cataloging public T cell receptors. Donor age, sex, ethnicity and CMV serostatus were compiled together with the repertoire data. A separate validation cohort of roughly 120 different subjects was used in addition to the roughly 700-subject first cohort. The study profiled the T cell repertoires of under 700 subjects by immunosequencing and related them to cytomegalovirus serostatus. Overall results and qualifications from the work: This cohort had only TCR beta chains sequenced, and the lack of alpha or paired-chain data limited which features could be detected. Because counts were too low, some 17 rarely observed V segments, including chromosome 9 orphons, were excluded from the earlier analysis of a few hundred of the donors. The authors suggested that the approach could potentially be generalized to other disease states and immunological phenotypes. A further reported finding was that TCR beta sequences accurately predicted the HLA-A and HLA-B alleles for most subjects in the first cohort. The study gave a list of some 150 TCR beta chains associated with cytomegalovirus. In a later analysis, 15,000 to 20,000 TCR beta sequences were associated with specific HLA alleles at a false discovery rate of 0.05. Immune exposure information for the cohort was limited to CMV serostatus. According to a later genetic analysis, donors in an Asian-associated ancestry cluster had fewer N-insertions in productive TCRs than the approximately 650-donor mean. In both the original and validation cohorts, the classifier was reported to diagnose cytomegalovirus status with high specificity and sensitivity. Correlated functional status among segregating V segments might be attributable to linkage disequilibrium, but an unknown experimental factor could not be ruled out. In vitro tests confirmed that a few of the cytomegalovirus-associated TCR beta chains recognize cytomegalovirus antigens. Because HLA typing was unavailable for some donors at each locus, only the typed subset was used in association tests. In a later analysis, HLA-associated TCR beta chains showed more clonal expansion and lower generation probabilities than non-associated chains that were equally common. V-gene and J-gene trimming of TCR beta chains was associated with a missense DCLRE1C variant in a later genetic analysis, and the association was replicated in an independent cohort. A group of highly shared sequence variants was considered likely to be a technical artifact of the sequencing pipeline. While some public TCRs were present in many individuals, most TCR sequences turned up only very rarely across donors. Strong co-occurrence of HLA alleles, especially DR and DQ, made assigning TCR associations to individual alleles difficult. The presence/absence analyses assumed that sequencing depth was roughly uniform across donors, and that assumption may not be true. Broadly in line with IMGT annotations, most TCR beta V segments showed up in productive rearrangements about 87% or about 30% of the time in an earlier analysis of approximately 640 of the donors. In a later analysis, the rate of TCR association differed among HLA loci, with DRB1 alleles having the most associated TCRs and HLA-C alleles having the fewest. Most CMV-associated TCR beta chains appeared to be HLA-restricted in a later analysis, and the HLA associations seemed to be driven largely by CMV exposure. The 87-base-pair reads could not distinguish some IMGT-functional V segments, including TRBV6-2 and TRBV6-3, so those segments were excluded. Several of the top co-occurrence clusters appeared to be linked to parvovirus B19, influenza, CMV and Epstein-Barr virus, according to a later analysis.

V loses 2 bases at its end and J loses 1 base; junction bases beyond the gene matches: 9. The CDR3 starts with the cysteine, ends with the phenylalanine, and has 17 residues. The sequence is cut down to CDR3 DNA, 51 bases in frame from base 1. As encoded in the germline V gene (reference sequence), CDR1 is PRHDT while CDR2 is FYEKMQ. The cohort comprised some 680 healthy bone marrow donors. All cohort members were sampled while nominally healthy, although unrecorded immune exposures were likely present. The donor tested CMV seropositive and was one of the 289 seropositive cohort members. A peripheral blood sample was collected from each donor, and TCR beta sequencing was performed on peripheral blood mononuclear cells. Genomic DNA extraction from the blood cell samples was performed with the Qiagen DNeasy Blood Extraction Kit. This clone has just one count. It has no known antigen specificity. No base-level quality is on record; no much larger clone is a single base apart.

The library was made by the immunoSEQ multiplex PCR assay. A mixture of 60 forward primers for TCR Vbeta segments and 13 reverse primers for TCR Jbeta segments was used in the multiplex PCR. The CDR3 region of rearranged TCR beta genes was amplified from genomic DNA with a multiplex PCR assay. The Illumina HiSeq System was used to sequence the amplified TCR beta libraries as 87-base-pair reads. In the source study's methods: In a later analysis, approximately 74 million unique TCR beta chains were counted across the roughly 610 repertoires, and roughly 11 million of these chains were shared by at least two donors. Raw reads were error-corrected and collapsed into unique sequences by a nearest-neighbor algorithm in which closely related sequences were merged to remove PCR and sequencing errors. V, D and J gene segments were assigned by aligning CDR3 sequences to IMGT reference sequences. For a sequence to be retained, at least a six-nucleotide match to both a V gene segment and a J gene segment was required. Rearrangements were classified as productive when the CDR3 lacked stop codons and remained in frame with V and J, and all other rearrangements were classified as non-productive. Following IMGT convention, CDR3 was defined as the stretch from the second conserved V-encoded cysteine to the conserved J-encoded phenylalanine. In an earlier analysis of more than 550 of the donors, sequences lacking an unambiguous match to a single V gene segment were excluded. In an earlier analysis of around 590 of the donors, a V segment was called functional when productive rearrangements were above 56.7%, and segregating when the standard deviation between donors exceeded 5%. A statistical classification framework was developed to diagnose cytomegalovirus status using the catalog of TCR beta chain sequences. In a later analysis, TCR nucleotide sequences were compared against IMGT/GENE-DB human TR gene sequences so that V and J genes could be assigned. In a later analysis, CDR3 sequences and most-parsimonious VDJ recombination scenarios were assigned using the TCRdist pipeline. A later analysis defined each TCR beta chain by its CDR3 amino acid sequence plus V-gene family, and excluded reads lacking a unique V-gene family. As a way to deal with suspected cross-contamination and a sequencing artifact, a later analysis dropped 450 to 700 nucleotide sequences that were highly shared and had low generation probability. A later analysis calculated a clonal expansion index for each public chain from normalized within-repertoire ranks of inferred template counts. Generation probabilities in a later analysis came from a VDJ recombination model fitted to out-of-frame rearrangements, and those results were checked against IGoR. In a later analysis, hypergeometric tests were used to score TCR-TCR, TCR-HLA and TCR-CMV co-occurrence, with a repertoire-size bias correction applied to TCR pairs. False discovery rates were estimated in a later analysis by permuting HLA or CMV assignments 20 times. In a later analysis, co-occurring TCRs were grouped using DBSCAN, and TCRdist sequence similarity was added for clustering within HLA-allele-positive subsets. Repertoires with fewer than 30,000 or more than 120,000 public chains, plus five repertoires with anomalous nucleotide sharing, were excluded from co-occurrence clustering. TCRdb provides this immuneACCESS table in a form limited to in-frame rearrangements. Some clones are lacking; in checked studies, under half of them reflect an unresolved V gene, and why the rest are absent is not known. The V and J calls and clone size come from that table; D and trimming were worked out from the DNA. Across this sample there are 150,000 or so clones, with around 82% seen only once. The ten largest make up approximately 6.3% of the sample.

This sequence originates from a woman aged 45-65 years in good health and CMV-seropositive. The specimen was PBMCs. The chain joins TRBV13 to TRBJ2-5; 8 nucleotides in the junction match TRBD2. The DNA is TGTGCCAGCAGCTTAAGTTGGCGGGGGGATTCCCAAGAGACCCAGTACTTC. This gives the protein CASSLSWRGDSQETQYF. Reference TRBV13 and TRBJ2-5 genes cover what lies past the CDR3, so the full variable domain is AAGVIQSPRHLIKEKRETATLKCYPIPRHDTVYWYQQGPGQDPQFLISFYEKMQSDKGSIPDRFSAQQFSDYHSELNMSSLELGDSALYFCASSLSWRGDSQETQYFGPGTRLLVL.